The entry below gives a single TCR beta chain sequence along with its context. This clone has a single count. Its recognized antigen is unknown. There are no base qualities to consult, and no much larger clone falls within one base. The sample originates from a study of T cell responses to AZD1222 COVID-19 vaccine (dated by TCRdb to about 2021). Context from the whole study: AZD1222 recipients with second doses at about 4 weeks or about 12 weeks were pooled, because spike-specific TCR depth and breadth did not differ between schedules. A total of 240 or so trial participants underwent TCR sequencing, of whom about 200 had received two doses of AZD1222 and 26 had received two doses of the MenACWY control vaccine. Trial participants were enrolled into age subgroups of 18-55, 56-69 and 70-plus years, which contained roughly 140, 27 and 60 TCR-sequenced participants, respectively. The research as a whole found: Reportedly, close to half of the unique spike-specific TCRs recognized epitopes lying outside the regions that are mutated in the B.1.351 and B.1.1.7 variants. No day 14 peak-response samples were available, so repertoires were characterized only after the peak T cell response. Participants were mostly white British and included more females than males, and it was suggested by the authors that clonal diversity may have been underestimated. A significant rise in spike-specific TCR breadth and depth was observed after two AZD1222 doses relative to day 0 and relative to MenACWY recipients. The whole spike protein was spanned by vaccine-associated CD4 TCRs, and dominant responses were seen in regions 160-218 and 743-854. In the small 56-69-year group, the increase in depth fell short of significance, most likely because of low power. Only 5 to 7 AZD1222 recipients were SARS-CoV-2 seropositive at baseline, limiting conclusions about previously exposed vaccinees.

The time point label of this sample denotes: baseline before first vaccination. Samples from vaccinated people were obtained from the UK trials COV001 and COV002, which included a single-blind randomized controlled phase 2/3 trial of AZD1222 (ChAdOx1 nCoV-19) in healthy adults. For TCRbeta chain sequencing, PBMC samples were collected from trial participants at day 0 and at day 28 after the second dose. The CDR3 regions of human TCRbeta chains were analyzed by immunosequencing. As for how the authors treated the data: TCRs in the repertoires were matched against a reference library of SARS-CoV-2-specific TCRs that had been generated with the MIRA antigen-specificity platform. Breadth was defined as the fraction of unique TCRs that were SARS-CoV-2-associated, and depth was defined as the fraction of total T cells that were SARS-CoV-2-associated. Using the MIRA data, every spike-specific TCR was mapped to the spike region that the TCR reacted to and assigned to either a CD4 or a CD8 class. Log10-transformed breadth and depth values were compared by one-way ANOVA with Sidak's multiple comparisons tests. TCRdb stores this immuneACCESS table with in-frame sequences only. Part of the clones is absent; in the studies checked, under half of the shortfall reflects unresolved V genes, and no reason is known for the rest. The V and J calls and the clone size are those of that table, but D and trimming were determined from the DNA. Present in this sample are some 120,000 clones, about 90% of which were seen just once. In total, the top ten clones hold approximately 1.1% of the sample.

V loses 0 bases of germline sequence and J loses 7 bases, and the interval between the two ends is 7 bases. The CDR3 sequence holds 12 residues, the cysteine and phenylalanine included. CDR3 DNA only is kept here, 36 bases in frame from base 1. Based on the germline V gene (reference sequence), the CDR1 and CDR2 sequences are SGHNT and YYREEE. The rearranged segments are TRBV5-4 and TRBJ1-1; the D gene assignment is ambiguous. The TCR comes from an adult in good health. The sample was peripheral blood, taken on day 0 of AZD1222 vaccination. The bases are TGTGCCAGCAGCTTGGTTACGGGTGAAGCTTTCTTT. This codes for CASSLVTGEAFF.